This is a list of T cell receptor beta chains from one sample in a study of T-cell memory formation after mild COVID-19. TCRdb ran MiXCR on the 5' RACE reads and lists one entry per CDR3 protein. The repertoire holds about 360,000 distinct CDR3 sequences, with approximately 13% as singletons. Sequenced input: PBMCs or a T cell subset sorted from them (not recorded which). The receptors stem from a man aged 18 to 29 who had mild COVID-19 (a few samples of this study predate the infection). Cell type and time point are not known. The CDR3 runs from the conserved cysteine through the conserved F or W. D genes are given only for firm matches. Not all rows give a size; the values are once, few, many and, for expanded clones, a class.

d_gene	v_gene	j_gene	len	abundance	CDR3aa	CDR3nt
TRBD1	TRBV7-3	TRBJ2-7	13	many	CASSFDRDYEQYF	TGTGCCAGCAGCTTTGACAGGGACTACGAGCAGTACTTC
.	TRBV21-1	TRBJ2-5	15	.	CASSKRGVTWETQYF	TGTGCCAGCAGCAAAAGAGGGGTAACCTGGGAGACCCAGTACTTC
.	TRBV5-1	TRBJ2-2	15	.	CASSVLGPPTGELFF	TGCGCCAGCAGCGTCCTCGGTCCCCCCACCGGGGAGCTGTTTTTT
TRBD1	TRBV11-2	TRBJ2-1	16	many	CASSLGSRTGSNEQFF	TGTGCCAGCAGCTTAGGTTCCAGGACAGGGAGCAATGAGCAGTTCTTC
.	TRBV7-2	TRBJ2-2	15	.	CASSSRSSNTGELFF	TGTGCCAGCAGCTCAAGGTCTTCGAACACCGGGGAGCTGTTTTTT
TRBD1	TRBV20-1	TRBJ1-2	13	few	CSARAQGGYGYTF	TGCAGTGCTAGAGCACAGGGGGGCTATGGCTACACCTTC
TRBD1	TRBV5-5	TRBJ2-5	14	.	CASSSGTGGWAQYF	TGTGCCAGCAGCTCCGGGACAGGGGGTTGGGCCCAGTACTTC
TRBD2	TRBV20-1	TRBJ2-4	14	few	CSRPAGVAKNIQYF	TGCAGTCGTCCCGCGGGGGTAGCCAAAAACATTCAGTACTTC
.	TRBV5-1	TRBJ1-5	15	many	CASRRMPSSNQPQHF	TGCGCCAGCAGACGAATGCCCAGTAGCAATCAGCCCCAGCATTTT
.	TRBV14	TRBJ1-2	13	.	CASSQGAEGGYTF	TGTGCCAGCAGCCAAGGAGCTGAGGGTGGCTACACCTTC
.	TRBV19	TRBJ1-5	13	few	CASSKYSNQPQHF	TGTGCCAGTAGTAAGTATAGCAATCAGCCCCAGCATTTT
TRBD2	TRBV6-5	TRBJ2-7	15	few	CASSARGGAAYEQYF	TGTGCCAGCAGTGCTCGCGGGGGGGCCGCCTACGAGCAGTACTTC
TRBD1	TRBV9	TRBJ1-2	14	few	CASSEMGQGYGYTF	TGTGCCAGCAGCGAGATGGGACAGGGGTATGGCTACACCTTC
.	TRBV29-1	TRBJ1-1	12	few	CSVTALGAEAFF	TGCAGCGTTACTGCCTTGGGCGCTGAAGCTTTCTTT
.	TRBV28	TRBJ1-5	14	few	CASHVGRAGQPQHF	TGTGCCAGCCACGTTGGCAGGGCTGGTCAGCCCCAGCATTTT
TRBD1	TRBV13	TRBJ1-2	15	.	CASSFTGGSNYGYTF	TGTGCCAGCAGCTTTACAGGGGGGTCTAACTATGGCTACACCTTC
.	TRBV27	TRBJ1-1	17	.	CASSPLLYTELNTEAFF	TGTGCCAGCAGTCCCCTATTGTATACGGAATTGAACACTGAAGCTTTCTTT
.	TRBV7-3	TRBJ1-6	15	few	CASSLLSQGNSPLHF	TGTGCCAGCAGCTTATTGAGCCAGGGGAATTCACCCCTCCACTTT
TRBD2	TRBV30	TRBJ2-5	16	few	CAWATPGTSKRETQYF	TGTGCCTGGGCAACCCCCGGGACTAGTAAACGCGAGACCCAGTACTTC
.	TRBV27	TRBJ2-2	15	.	CASSPLAGAGGELFF	TGTGCCAGCAGCCCGCTTGCGGGGGCGGGTGGGGAGCTGTTTTTT
.	TRBV6-5	TRBJ1-1	12	few	CASSHDRLHAFF	TGTGCCAGCAGTCACGACAGGCTTCACGCTTTCTTT
.	TRBV18	TRBJ2-5	14	.	CASSSRALRETQYF	TGTGCCAGCTCATCTCGGGCCCTTCGCGAGACCCAGTACTTC
.	TRBV7-8	TRBJ1-6	13	.	CASSSTWNSPLHF	TGTGCCAGCAGCTCGACTTGGAATTCACCCCTCCACTTT
TRBD1	TRBV6-5	TRBJ1-2	15	few	CASSLGQAANYGYTF	TGTGCCAGCAGTTTGGGACAGGCGGCTAACTATGGCTACACCTTC
.	TRBV4-2	TRBJ2-1	14	.	CASSQGGTPNEQFF	TGTGCCAGCAGCCAAGGCGGGACTCCTAATGAGCAGTTCTTC
.	TRBV6-6	TRBJ1-4	14	few	CASCQRATNEKLFF	TGTGCCAGCTGCCAACGGGCAACTAATGAAAAACTGTTTTTT
.	TRBV28	TRBJ2-5	12	.	CASSLSQGTQYF	TGTGCCAGCAGCCTCTCCCAAGGGACCCAGTACTTC
.	TRBV7-2	TRBJ1-5	15	many	CASSPSRGGNQPQHF	TGTGCCAGCAGCCCTTCCAGGGGCGGGAATCAGCCCCAGCATTTT
TRBD1	TRBV7-2	TRBJ2-5	16	few	CASSPGPRQGQETQYF	TGTGCCAGCAGCCCCGGTCCCCGACAGGGACAAGAGACCCAGTACTTC
.	TRBV12-5	TRBJ1-2	12	few	CASGLEDRRYTF	TGTGCTAGTGGTTTGGAAGACAGGAGGTACACCTTC
TRBD1	TRBV24-1	TRBJ2-3	16	few	CATSDSMTGSTDTQYF	TGTGCCACCAGTGATTCCATGACAGGGTCTACAGATACGCAGTATTTT
TRBD2	TRBV5-1	TRBJ2-2	20	few	CASSLAGRLAGDKNTGELFF	TGCGCCAGCAGCTTGGCCGGGAGGCTAGCGGGGGACAAGAACACCGGGGAGCTGTTTTTT
.	TRBV12-3/TRBV12-4	TRBJ1-4	14	few	CASSSSGTNEKLFF	TGTGCCAGCAGTTCATCAGGAACTAATGAAAAACTGTTTTTT
.	TRBV7-2	TRBJ2-3	15	few	CASSLLGTSTDTQYF	TGTGCCAGCAGCTTATTGGGGACTAGCACAGATACGCAGTATTTT
.	TRBV7-3	TRBJ2-7	13	few	CASSPGTEYEQYF	TGTGCCAGCAGCCCCGGGACCGAATACGAGCAGTACTTC
.	TRBV3-1	TRBJ2-5	16	few	CASSQGPGARGETQYF	TGTGCCAGCAGCCAAGGCCCGGGGGCTAGGGGAGAGACCCAGTACTTC
TRBD1	TRBV27	TRBJ2-2	13	once	CASSSGTAGELFF	TGTGCCAGCAGTTCCGGGACAGCCGGGGAGCTGTTTTTT
.	TRBV6-5	TRBJ2-1	15	.	CASRRRDLPYNEQFF	TGTGCCAGCAGACGCCGGGATCTCCCCTACAATGAGCAGTTCTTC
TRBD2	TRBV30	TRBJ2-3	14	.	CAWSRTSASDTQYF	TGTGCCTGGAGTCGGACTAGCGCGTCCGATACGCAGTATTTT
.	TRBV6-5	TRBJ1-1	14	few	CASNRGDLYTEAFF	TGTGCCAGCAATCGGGGGGATTTGTACACTGAAGCTTTCTTT